The clone carrying this T cell receptor (beta chain) was observed once. Its antigen is unknown. The data derive from a study of post-analysis software for immune sequencing data. Across the whole study: Relapsing-remitting, secondary progressive and progressive-relapsing multiple sclerosis courses were included. Points from the study as a whole: In patients, five or six TRBV segments were more frequent than in controls, with TRBV5-6, TRBV5-1 and TRBV20-1 among them. Multiple sclerosis patients showed significantly lower normalized Chao1 diversity than controls did. Co-batched samples clustered tightly together by F measure.

Trimming shortened V by 3 bases and J by 0 bases, and 8 bases separated the two germline ends. Germline assignment: CDR1 MDHEN and CDR2 SYDVKM. The CDR3 sequence is 15 residues long. TCR beta cDNA libraries included unique molecular identifiers. Roughly 450,000 cDNA molecules came from around 1 to 10 million T cells. TCRdb ran MiXCR on the PCR reads and lists one entry per CDR3 protein. The sample yields about 560,000 distinct CDR3 sequences, 44% seen once. The chain carries TRBV28 and TRBJ2-2; unclear D gene. The sample taken for sequencing was blood. This clonotype was obtained from a girl aged 10 to 17 with multiple sclerosis. The DNA of the CDR3 is TGTGCCAGCAGTTTTAGCCGGGCGAACACCGGGGAGCTGTTTTTT. Translating gives CASSFSRANTGELFF.